This entry lists 19 T cell receptor beta chains sequenced from one sample in a study of early T cells in non-severe SARS-CoV-2 infection. TCRdb analysed the 5' RACE reads with MiXCR anew, one entry per CDR3 protein. The table shows 60,000 or so distinct CDR3 sequences, with 8% to 9.5% occurring only once. Sequencing input: whole blood. Receptors were obtained from an adult who was a healthcare worker with PCR-confirmed SARS-CoV-2 infection or an uninfected control (not recorded which).

The chain couples TRBV6-2 or TRBV6-3 to TRBJ1-1; D is uncertain. CDR1 and CDR2 from the germline V gene are MNHEY and SVGEGT. V lost 1 base, J lost 10 bases, and 13 bases lay in between. The CDR3 runs to 13 residues. CDR3 in amino acids: CASSYFGEYRAFF. The DNA for the CDR3 is TGTGCCAGCAGTTACTTCGGGGAGTACCGAGCTTTCTTT.

The rearrangement joins TRBV5-1 to TRBJ2-5, with D tentatively TRBD1 (6 bases). Germline lookup yields CDR1 SGHRS and CDR2 YFSETQ. V dropped 4 bases and J dropped 5 bases, with 15 bases sitting between them. This CDR3 comprises 14 residues. The CDR3: CASSDRISGETQYF. The CDR3 coding sequence is TGCGCCAGCAGCGACAGGATCTCCGGGGAGACCCAGTACTTC.

This clonotype has ten or more counts. V usage is TRBV20-1 and J usage is TRBJ2-2, with D unresolved. V lost 4 bases, J lost 0 bases, and 15 bases lay in between. The CDR3 loop spans 16 amino acids. Germline CDR1 and CDR2: DFQATT and SNEGSKA (reference sequence). The DNA for the CDR3 is TGCAGTGCTACCAAACGGGCGCCTACGAACACCGGGGAGCTGTTTTTT. Its protein product is CSATKRAPTNTGELFF.

There are many counts of this clonotype. V and J are TRBV6-2 or TRBV6-3 and TRBJ2-5; TRBD1 aligns across 7 bases. This CDR3 comprises 11 residues. The germline gives CDR1 MNHEY, CDR2 SVGEGT. The junction had 10 bases not matched to a gene; V was cut back by 10 bases and J by 11 bases. The CDR3 region has the DNA TGTGCCACCTCCCCCGACAGGGTTCAGTACTTC. Its translation is CATSPDRVQYF.

This clonotype was observed at least ten times. J is TRBJ2-2 and V is TRBV10-3; 7 bases are a match to TRBD1. Trimming removed 6 bases from V and 4 bases from J; junction bases left unmatched: 5. The germline CDR1 and CDR2 sequences are ENHRY and SYGVKD. The CDR3 has 14 residues. The CDR3 protein is CAISPGQSTGELFF. The CDR3, as DNA: TGTGCCATCAGCCCGGGACAGAGCACCGGGGAGCTGTTTTTT.

The genes are TRBV11-2 and TRBJ1-2; D gene unclear. The germline gives CDR1 SGHAT, CDR2 FQNNGV. The CDR3 extends over 14 amino acids. The V end lost 6 bases, the J end lost 2 bases, and 13 bases lay between the germline ends. The CDR3: CASRQTGGNYGYTF. The CDR3 DNA reads as TGTGCCAGCAGACAAACTGGCGGCAACTATGGCTACACCTTC.

A few counts support this clonotype. The chain recombines TRBV19 with TRBJ2-1; either TRBD1 or TRBD2 may supply D (5 bases each). Between the trimmed V and J ends, which lost 4 bases and 0 bases, there was a span of 16 bases. The germline gives CDR1 LNHDA, CDR2 SQIVND (reference sequence). The CDR3 spans 17 residues. DNA for the CDR3: TGTGCCAGTAGTACAGGGTCCGGCGGGCGCTCCTACAATGAGCAGTTCTTC. Protein sequence: CASSTGSGGRSYNEQFF.

This clonotype was seen at least ten times. The V and J genes are TRBV20-1 and TRBJ2-3; D may be TRBD1 or TRBD2 (5 bases each). Germline V gene lookup returns CDR1 DFQATT and CDR2 SNEGSKA (reference sequence). The CDR3 loop spans 18 amino acids. The V and J ends lost 5 bases and 1 base respectively, with 25 bases between them. In DNA form, the CDR3 reads TGCAGTGCTCCTCAGCCGCAGACGGGGCGTCCCGGCACAGATACGCAGTATTTT. Residues: CSAPQPQTGRPGTDTQYF.

This clonotype was picked up many times. This chain uses TRBV5-1 with TRBJ2-6; 9 bases match TRBD1. CDR3 length: 20 amino acids. V dropped 0 bases and J dropped 0; count of bases not matched to a gene: 10. Looked up from germline, CDR1 is SGHRS and CDR2 is YFSETQ. The CDR3 DNA reads TGCGCCAGCAGCTTGGGTCCCGGGACAGGGTACGGCTCTGGGGCCAACGTCCTGACTTTC. This gives the protein CASSLGPGTGYGSGANVLTF.

This clonotype was counted only a few times. V gene TRBV20-1 combines with J gene TRBJ2-4; 7 positions match TRBD2. CDR1 is DFQATT and CDR2 is SNEGSKA in the germline V gene (reference sequence). Trimming cost V 6 bases and J 0 bases; bases outside gene matches: 8. The CDR3 has 15 amino acids. The CDR3 nucleotides read TGCAGTGCCCGGAGCGGGATTGTAGCCAAAAACATTCAGTACTTC. This translates into CSARSGIVAKNIQYF.

The chain is built from TRBV6-2 or TRBV6-3 and TRBJ2-5, with D uncertain. The CDR3 sequence is 14 residues long. Germline V gives CDR1 MNHEY, CDR2 SVGEGT. With 3 bases removed from V and 3 bases from J, the gap between germline ends came to 11 bases. The CDR3 bases are TGTGCCAGCAGTTATCGCCCGCTCAAAGAGACCCAGTACTTC. Translated: CASSYRPLKETQYF.

This clonotype showed up just a few times. The J gene is TRBJ2-7, the V gene TRBV7-6, with 9 bases identical to TRBD1. Per germline, CDR1 SGHVS and CDR2 FNYEAQ. V was pared by 3 bases and J by 2 bases, with 2 bases of the junction left unmatched. The CDR3 has 14 residues. This chain's CDR3 is CASSFRDRAYEQYF. DNA for the CDR3: TGTGCCAGCAGCTTCCGGGACAGGGCCTACGAGCAGTACTTC.

Ten or more counts support this clonotype. This chain connects TRBV19 to TRBJ1-5; D gene ambiguous. The CDR3 covers 12 residues. CDR1 is LNHDA and CDR2 is SQIVND in the germline V gene (reference sequence). Trimming removed 5 bases at V and 3 bases at J, with 5 bases between. In DNA, the CDR3 is TGTGCCAGTAGTTACATCAATCAGCCCCAGCATTTT. It yields the protein CASSYINQPQHF.

V is TRBV18 and J is TRBJ2-3; tentatively, D is TRBD1 or TRBD2 (5 bases each). This CDR3 spans 13 amino acids. Trimming took off 0 bases at V and 10 bases at J, with 11 bases between the two ends. The germline CDR1 and CDR2 sequences are KGHSH and LQKENI. The CDR3 sequence is CASSPPMRGAQYF. CDR3 nucleotide sequence: TGTGCCAGCTCACCACCGATGAGGGGAGCGCAGTATTTT. The full variable domain, its missing parts supplied by reference TRBV18 and TRBJ2-3, is NAGVMQNPRHLVRRRGQEARLRCSPMKGHSHVYWYRQLPEEGLKFMVYLQKENIIDESGMPKERFSAEFPKEGPSILRIQQVVRGDSAAYFCASSPPMRGAQYFGPGTRLTVL.

This clonotype was picked up many times. The chain links TRBV28 to TRBJ1-2; TRBD1 matches 8 bases. Germline V gene lookup returns CDR1 MDHEN and CDR2 SYDVKM. The CDR3 spans 14 residues. The trim removed 5 bases at V and 4 bases at J, leaving 6 bases unmatched. The CDR3 DNA follows: TGTGCCAGCAGTGCCGGACAGGGAGGCTATGGCTACACCTTC. Amino acids: CASSAGQGGYGYTF.

This clonotype came up a few times. The chain couples TRBV20-1 to TRBJ2-7, with TRBD2 identical over 7 bases. Germline values: CDR1 DFQATT, CDR2 SNEGSKA (reference sequence). The CDR3 loop spans 15 amino acids. V trimming: 4 bases; J trimming: 0 bases; junction bases outside the gene matches: 9. The CDR3 nucleotides are TGCAGTGCTAAGTCCGGGGGGAGGGCCTCCTACGAGCAGTACTTC. It codes for CSAKSGGRASYEQYF.

This clonotype was observed a handful of times. The rearrangement links TRBV28 to TRBJ2-7; 8 bases are a match to TRBD1. The CDR3 has 17 residues. The junction had 14 bases not matched to a gene; V was cut back by 7 bases and J by 0 bases. From germline, CDR1 is MDHEN and CDR2 SYDVKM. The CDR3 DNA follows: TGTGCCAGCAACCAACTGACCGGGACAGGATACTCCTACGAGCAGTACTTC. Translating gives CASNQLTGTGYSYEQYF.

This clonotype is labeled medium-sized. The chain couples TRBV29-1 to TRBJ2-1; no clear D gene. From germline, CDR1 is SQVTM and CDR2 ANQGSEA. Trimming shortened V by 4 bases and J by 9 bases, and 10 bases separated the two germline ends. The length of the CDR3 is 11 residues. CDR3 coding DNA: TGCAGCGTTGTTATCGTTGGTGAGCAGTTCTTC. Protein product: CSVVIVGEQFF.

This clonotype was observed many times. The CDR3 loop reads CASSRAMNTEAFF. Here the CDR3 DNA reads TGTGCCAGCAGCCGGGCCATGAACACTGAAGCTTTCTTT. The chain has TRBV7-2 and TRBJ1-1; D is undetermined. Trimming took off 5 bases at V and 0 bases at J, with 7 bases between the two ends. Per the germline V gene, CDR1 is SGHTA and CDR2 is FQGNSA. The CDR3 consists of 13 residues. Looking up the rest from reference TRBV7-2 and TRBJ1-1 gives the full variable domain: GAGVSQSPSNKVTEKGKDVELRCDPISGHTALYWYRQSLGQGLEFLIYFQGNSAPDKSGLPSDRFSAERTGGSVSTLTIQRTQQEDSAVYLCASSRAMNTEAFFGQGTRLTVV.